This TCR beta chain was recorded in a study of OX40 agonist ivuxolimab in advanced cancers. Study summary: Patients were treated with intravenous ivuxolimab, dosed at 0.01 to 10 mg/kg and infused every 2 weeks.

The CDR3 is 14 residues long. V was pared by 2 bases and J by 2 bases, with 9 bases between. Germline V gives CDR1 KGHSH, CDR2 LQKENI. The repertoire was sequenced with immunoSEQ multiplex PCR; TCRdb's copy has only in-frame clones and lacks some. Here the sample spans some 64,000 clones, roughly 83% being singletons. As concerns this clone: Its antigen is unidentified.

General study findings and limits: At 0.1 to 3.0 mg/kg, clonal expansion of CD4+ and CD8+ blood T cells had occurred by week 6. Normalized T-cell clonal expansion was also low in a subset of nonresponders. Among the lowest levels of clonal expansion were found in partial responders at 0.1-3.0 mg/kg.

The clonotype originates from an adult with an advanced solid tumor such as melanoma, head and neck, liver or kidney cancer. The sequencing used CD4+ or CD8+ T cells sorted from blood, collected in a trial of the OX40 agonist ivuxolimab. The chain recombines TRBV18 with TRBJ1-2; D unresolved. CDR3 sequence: CASSPGPLNYGYTF. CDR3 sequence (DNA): TGTGCCAGCTCACCAGGACCTTTAAACTATGGCTACACCTTC.